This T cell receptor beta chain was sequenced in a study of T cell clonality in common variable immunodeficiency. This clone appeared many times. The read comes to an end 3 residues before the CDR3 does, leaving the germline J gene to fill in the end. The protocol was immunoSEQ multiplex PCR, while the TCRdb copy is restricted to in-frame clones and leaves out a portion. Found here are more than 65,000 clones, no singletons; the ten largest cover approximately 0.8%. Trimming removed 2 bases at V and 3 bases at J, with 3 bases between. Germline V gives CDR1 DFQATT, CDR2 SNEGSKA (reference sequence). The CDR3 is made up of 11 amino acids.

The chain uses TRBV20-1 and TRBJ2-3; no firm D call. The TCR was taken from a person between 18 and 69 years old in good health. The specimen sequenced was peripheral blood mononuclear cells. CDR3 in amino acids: CSARLTDTQYF. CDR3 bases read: TGCAGTGCTAGACTTACAGATACG.